Listed below are T cell receptor beta chains from one sample, sequenced in a study of blood T cell repertoires in COVID-19. The protocol was immunoSEQ multiplex PCR, while the TCRdb copy is restricted to in-frame clones and leaves out a portion. The sample contains 78,000 or so clones, about 89% of which appear only once. The specimen sequenced was peripheral blood. Receptors were obtained from a middle-aged man with active or convalescent COVID-19. CDR3s include the opening cysteine and the closing phenylalanine or tryptophan. The D gene is left open where the match is weak. The listing skips clone size in some rows; elsewhere it reads once, few, many or a size class.

size	D	V	J	CDR3	DNA
-	-	TRBV5-4	TRBJ2-5	CASSLEGGATGQTQYF	TGTGCCAGCAGCTTGGAAGGGGGAGCGACTGGACAGACCCAGTACTTC
-	TRBD1	TRBV5-1	TRBJ1-1	CASSPGQGAEAFF	TGCGCCAGCAGCCCAGGACAGGGGGCTGAAGCTTTCTTT
-	-	TRBV6-2/TRBV6-3	TRBJ2-3	CATRPVGASDTQYF	TGTGCCACCCGCCCCGTGGGGGCTTCAGATACGCAGTATTTT
-	-	TRBV5-6	TRBJ2-1	CASTEGQYSYNEQFF	TGTGCCAGCACCGAAGGACAGTATTCCTACAATGAGCAGTTCTTC
-	TRBD1	TRBV25-1	TRBJ2-3	CASSPDRGLADTQYF	TGTGCCAGCAGTCCCGACAGGGGGCTGGCAGATACGCAGTATTTT
few	TRBD1	TRBV28	TRBJ1-4	CASSSGQGYEKLFF	TGTGCCAGCAGTTCCGGACAGGGTTATGAAAAACTGTTTTTT
-	-	TRBV19	TRBJ2-7	CASSIEHRAPQKF	TGTGCCAGTAGTATAGAACACAGGGCCCCCCAAAAATTC
-	-	TRBV6-2/TRBV6-3	TRBJ1-5	CASSTGMKSNQPQHF	TGTGCCAGCAGTACAGGGATGAAGAGCAATCAGCCCCAGCATTTT
-	-	TRBV4-1	TRBJ1-4	CASSLRTTNEKLFF	TGCGCCAGCAGCCTCAGAACAACTAATGAAAAACTGTTTTTT
-	-	TRBV7-9	TRBJ2-3	CASSASSADTQYF	TGTGCCAGCAGCGCCTCTTCGGCAGATACGCAGTATTTT
-	-	TRBV6-2/TRBV6-3	TRBJ1-5	CASSYLDSAINQPQHF	TGTGCCAGCAGTTACTTGGACAGCGCCATCAATCAGCCCCAGCATTTT
-	TRBD1	TRBV6-6	TRBJ1-2	CASSYLTGEGYTF	TGTGCCAGCAGTTACTTGACAGGGGAGGGCTACACCTTC
-	-	TRBV3-1/TRBV3-2	TRBJ1-5	CASSHGGAYSNQPQHF	TGTGCCAGCAGCCATGGAGGGGCCTATAGCAATCAGCCCCAGCATTTT
-	-	TRBV28	TRBJ1-2	CASRGAYYGYTF	TGTGCCAGCAGGGGGGCTTACTATGGCTACACCTTC
-	TRBD1	TRBV9	TRBJ1-1	CASRDRGDTEAFF	TGTGCCAGCAGGGACAGGGGGGACACTGAAGCTTTCTTT
-	TRBD1	TRBV4-1	TRBJ2-1	CASSPQGAGTNEQFF	TGCGCCAGCAGCCCTCAGGGGGCTGGTACGAATGAGCAGTTCTTC
once	TRBD2	TRBV10-3	TRBJ2-1	CAISGGGFDEQFF	TGTGCCATCAGTGGGGGGGGGTTTGATGAGCAGTTCTTC
-	TRBD2	TRBV19	TRBJ2-1	CASSLPGEGYNEQFF	TGTGCCAGTAGTCTCCCGGGGGAGGGATACAATGAGCAGTTCTTC
-	-	TRBV19	TRBJ2-5	CASSIEKGHETQYF	TGTGCCAGTAGTATAGAGAAGGGGCACGAGACCCAGTACTTC
-	-	TRBV4-1	TRBJ2-6	CASSQDRSFSGANVLTF	TGCGCCAGCAGCCAAGATCGAAGCTTCTCTGGGGCCAACGTCCTGACTTTC
-	TRBD2	TRBV19	TRBJ2-5	CASGPLAGGFQETQYF	TGTGCCAGTGGCCCTCTAGCGGGGGGATTCCAAGAGACCCAGTACTTC
-	-	TRBV19	TRBJ1-2	CASSIDLSRGGDGYTF	TGTGCCAGTAGTATAGATCTGAGTCGGGGAGGGGACGGCTACACCTTC
few	-	TRBV30	TRBJ2-5	CAWSVLGIGKTQYF	TGTGCCTGGAGTGTTTTGGGAATCGGGAAGACCCAGTACTTC
-	TRBD2	TRBV19	TRBJ2-5	CASSTKTSGASGTQYF	TGTGCCAGTAGTACAAAGACTAGCGGGGCGTCGGGGACCCAGTACTTC
-	-	TRBV24-1	TRBJ2-6	CAIEQASGANVLTF	TGTGCCATTGAACAGGCCTCTGGGGCCAACGTCCTGACTTTC
-	-	TRBV5-1	TRBJ1-1	CASSLDQANTEAFF	TGCGCCAGCAGCTTGGACCAGGCGAACACTGAAGCTTTCTTT
few	-	TRBV6-5	TRBJ1-3	CASTKTALAGNTIYF	TGTGCCAGCACCAAGACAGCCTTGGCTGGAAACACCATATATTTT
-	TRBD1	TRBV6-5	TRBJ2-6	CASSTGVLVLTF	TGTGCCAGCAGTACAGGGGTTTTGGTCCTGACTTTC
-	TRBD1	TRBV6-5	TRBJ1-2	CASSHRDRAFGYTF	TGTGCCAGCAGTCACCGGGACAGGGCTTTTGGCTACACCTTC
few	TRBD1	TRBV28	TRBJ1-4	CASTGTGGLGNEKLFF	TGTGCCAGCACCGGGACAGGGGGCCTGGGAAATGAAAAACTGTTTTTT
-	TRBD1	TRBV7-6	TRBJ2-2	CASSLVHRGDTGELFF	TGTGCCAGCAGCTTAGTCCACAGGGGGGACACCGGGGAGCTGTTTTTT
-	TRBD2	TRBV7-7	TRBJ2-3	CASSSSGGATDTQYF	TGTGCCAGCAGCTCCAGCGGGGGGGCCACAGATACGCAGTATTTT
-	TRBD2	TRBV3-1/TRBV3-2	TRBJ2-5	CASSPFLAGGGETQYF	TGTGCCAGCAGCCCGTTTTTAGCGGGGGGAGGGGAGACCCAGTACTTC
-	-	TRBV7-2	TRBJ2-5	CASSLGLEETQYF	TGTGCCAGCAGCTTAGGGTTAGAAGAGACCCAGTACTTC
-	TRBD1	TRBV28	TRBJ1-2	CASSLGQGDGYTF	TGTGCCAGCAGTCTCGGACAGGGCGATGGCTACACCTTC
-	TRBD1	TRBV4-1	TRBJ2-7	CASSDRVGTDEQYF	TGCGCCAGCAGCGACAGGGTCGGGACGGACGAGCAGTACTTC
-	-	TRBV19	TRBJ2-1	CASSIGGIGALRRQFF	TGTGCCAGTAGTATAGGTGGAATAGGGGCCCTTCGAAGGCAGTTCTTC
-	TRBD1	TRBV5-5	TRBJ2-3	CASSYQGASTDTQYF	TGTGCCAGCAGCTATCAGGGGGCTAGCACAGATACGCAGTATTTT
medium-sized	-	TRBV5-6	TRBJ1-4	CASSRASGERKRVFF	TGTGCCAGCAGCCGGGCGAGTGGGGAGAGAAAAAGGGTGTTTTTT
few	-	TRBV28	TRBJ1-4	CASSPSGYTNEKLFF	TGTGCCAGCAGTCCCAGCGGGTACACTAATGAAAAACTGTTTTTT
-	TRBD2	TRBV4-2	TRBJ2-1	CASSQKYSGGANEQFF	TGTGCCAGCAGCCAAAAATATAGCGGGGGGGCCAATGAGCAGTTCTTC
-	-	TRBV12-2	TRBJ1-2	CASRLAGQGDGYTF	TGTGCAAGTCGCTTAGCGGGACAGGGGGATGGCTACACCTTC
few	-	TRBV5-1	TRBJ2-1	CASSLDGVADEQFF	TGCGCCAGCAGCTTGGATGGGGTAGCGGATGAGCAGTTCTTC
-	TRBD1	TRBV14	TRBJ1-6	CASSQDPGQGSPLHF	TGTGCCAGCAGCCAAGACCCGGGACAGGGTTCACCCCTCCACTTT
once	TRBD2	TRBV5-1	TRBJ2-2	CASSLPSGGAGELFF	TGCGCCAGCAGCTTGCCTAGCGGGGGGGCCGGGGAGCTGTTTTTT
-	-	TRBV24-1	TRBJ2-3	CATSEGAAYTDTQYF	TGTGCCACCAGTGAGGGGGCGGCGTACACAGATACGCAGTATTTT
-	TRBD2	TRBV15	TRBJ2-2	CATQKGGMNTGELFF	TGTGCCACCCAAAAGGGAGGGATGAACACCGGGGAGCTGTTTTTT
-	TRBD1	TRBV18	TRBJ1-4	CASSPLLTGGRTNEKLFF	TGTGCCAGCTCACCACTACTTACAGGGGGCCGCACTAATGAAAAACTGTTTTTT
-	-	TRBV19	TRBJ2-2	CASSLRQVGTKTNTGELFF	TGTGCCAGTAGTCTCCGACAGGTCGGAACGAAAACGAACACCGGGGAGCTGTTTTTT
once	TRBD1	TRBV18	TRBJ1-1	CASSPRDRDYTEAFF	TGTGCCAGCTCACCTAGGGACAGGGACTACACTGAAGCTTTCTTT
-	TRBD1	TRBV2	TRBJ1-1	CASNGQGDTEAFF	TGTGCCAGCAATGGACAGGGAGATACTGAAGCTTTCTTT
-	-	TRBV18	TRBJ2-3	CASSPGRTDTQYF	TGTGCCAGCTCACCTGGGAGGACAGATACGCAGTATTTT
-	-	TRBV11-3	TRBJ1-6	CASSLRADNSPLHF	TGTGCCAGCAGCTTACGTGCGGATAATTCACCCCTCCACTTT
-	TRBD1	TRBV6-5	TRBJ1-6	CASNRDRRSPLHF	TGTGCCAGCAACAGGGACAGACGCTCACCCCTCCACTTT
-	TRBD1	TRBV4-1	TRBJ2-1	CASSQVRQGPRTNEQFF	TGCGCCAGCAGCCAAGTCCGACAGGGGCCAAGGACCAATGAGCAGTTCTTC
-	TRBD2	TRBV2	TRBJ2-5	CASSGGLARETQYF	TGTGCCAGCAGCGGGGGACTAGCTAGGGAGACCCAGTACTTC
-	-	TRBV29-1	TRBJ1-5	CSVAGDHGPQHF	TGCAGCGTTGCAGGGGATCATGGGCCCCAGCATTTT
-	-	TRBV10-1	TRBJ2-7	CASSTPSSYEQYF	TGCGCCAGCAGCACCCCCAGCTCCTACGAGCAGTACTTC